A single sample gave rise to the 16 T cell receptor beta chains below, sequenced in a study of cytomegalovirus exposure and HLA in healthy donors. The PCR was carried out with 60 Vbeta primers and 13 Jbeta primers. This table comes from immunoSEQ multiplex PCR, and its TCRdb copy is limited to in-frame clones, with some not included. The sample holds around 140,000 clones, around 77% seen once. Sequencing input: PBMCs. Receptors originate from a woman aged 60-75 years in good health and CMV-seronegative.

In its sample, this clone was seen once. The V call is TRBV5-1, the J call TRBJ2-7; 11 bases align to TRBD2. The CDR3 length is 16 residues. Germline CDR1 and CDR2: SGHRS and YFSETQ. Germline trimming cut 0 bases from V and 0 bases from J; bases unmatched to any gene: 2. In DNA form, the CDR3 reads TGCGCCAGCAGCTTGGGACTAGCGGGGAGCTCCTACGAGCAGTACTTC. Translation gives CASSLGLAGSSYEQYF.

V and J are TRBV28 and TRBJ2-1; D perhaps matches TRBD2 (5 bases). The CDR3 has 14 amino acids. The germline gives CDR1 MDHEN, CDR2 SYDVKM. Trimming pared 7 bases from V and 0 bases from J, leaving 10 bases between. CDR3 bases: TGTGCCAGCATCGTCCGGGGCTCCTACAATGAGCAGTTCTTC. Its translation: CASIVRGSYNEQFF.

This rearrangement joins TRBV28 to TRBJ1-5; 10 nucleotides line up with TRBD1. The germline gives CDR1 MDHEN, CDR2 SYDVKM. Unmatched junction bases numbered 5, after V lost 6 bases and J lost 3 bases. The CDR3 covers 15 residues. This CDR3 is CASRLGQGNNQPQHF. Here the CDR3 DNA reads TGTGCCAGCAGGTTGGGACAGGGGAACAATCAGCCCCAGCATTTT.

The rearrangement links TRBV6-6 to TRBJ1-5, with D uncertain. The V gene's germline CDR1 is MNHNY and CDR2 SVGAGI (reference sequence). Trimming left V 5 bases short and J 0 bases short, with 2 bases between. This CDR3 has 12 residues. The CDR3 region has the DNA TGTGCCAGCAGTCTTAGCAATCAGCCCCAGCATTTT. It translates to CASSLSNQPQHF.

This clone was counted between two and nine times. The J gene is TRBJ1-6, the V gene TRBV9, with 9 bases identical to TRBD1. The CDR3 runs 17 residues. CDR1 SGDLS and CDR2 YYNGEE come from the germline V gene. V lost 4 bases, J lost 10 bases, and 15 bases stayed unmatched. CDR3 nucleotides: TGTGCCAGCAGCCCCACCCGTCGGACAGGGGTAGGGTCACCCCTCCACTTT. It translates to CASSPTRRTGVGSPLHF.

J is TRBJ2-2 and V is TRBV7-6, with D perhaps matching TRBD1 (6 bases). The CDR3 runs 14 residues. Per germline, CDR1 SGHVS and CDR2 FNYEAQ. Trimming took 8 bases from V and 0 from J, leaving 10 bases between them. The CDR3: CASGGGANTGELFF. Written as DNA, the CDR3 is TGTGCCAGCGGGGGCGGAGCGAACACCGGGGAGCTGTTTTTT. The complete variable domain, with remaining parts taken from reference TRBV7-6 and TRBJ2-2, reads GAGVSQSPRYKVTKRGQDVALRCDPISGHVSLYWYRQALGQGPEFLTYFNYEAQQDKSGLPNDRFSAERPEGSISTLTIQRTEQRDSAMYRCASGGGANTGELFFGEGSRLTVL.

The CDR3 DNA is TGTGCCAGCAGTGAATTTGGAGGACTAGCGGGTAATGAGCAGTTCTTC. Translation gives CASSEFGGLAGNEQFF. The chain uses TRBV6-1 and TRBJ2-1; 11 bases agree with TRBD2. Germline V CDR1 and CDR2: MNHNS, SASEGT. V lost 2 bases to trimming and J lost 7 bases; unmatched junction nucleotides: 7. The CDR3 length is 16 residues.

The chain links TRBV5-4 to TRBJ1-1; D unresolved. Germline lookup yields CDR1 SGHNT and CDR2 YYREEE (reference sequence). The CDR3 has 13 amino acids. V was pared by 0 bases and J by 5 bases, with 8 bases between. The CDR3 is CASSLVRGTEAFF. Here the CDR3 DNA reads TGTGCCAGCAGCTTGGTGCGGGGTACTGAAGCTTTCTTT.

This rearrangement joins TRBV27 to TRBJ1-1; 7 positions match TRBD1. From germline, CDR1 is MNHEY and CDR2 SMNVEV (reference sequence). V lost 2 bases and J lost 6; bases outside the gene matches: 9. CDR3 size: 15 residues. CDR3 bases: TGTGCCAGCAGTTTAAATCTGGGACAGTTTTCTGAAGCTTTCTTT. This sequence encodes CASSLNLGQFSEAFF.

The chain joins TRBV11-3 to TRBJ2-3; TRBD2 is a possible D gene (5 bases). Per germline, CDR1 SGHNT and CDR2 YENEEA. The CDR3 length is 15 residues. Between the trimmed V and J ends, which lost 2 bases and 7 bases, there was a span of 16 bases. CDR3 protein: CASSLNWEPRYTQYF. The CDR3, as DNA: TGTGCCAGCAGCTTAAATTGGGAGCCACGCTATACGCAGTATTTT.

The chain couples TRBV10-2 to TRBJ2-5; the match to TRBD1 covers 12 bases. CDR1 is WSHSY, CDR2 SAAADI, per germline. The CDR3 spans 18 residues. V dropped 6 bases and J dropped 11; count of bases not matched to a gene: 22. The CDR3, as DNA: TGCGCCAGCAGGGGAGGAACCCCGGGACAGGGGGCGGACACGGGGCAGTACTTC. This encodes CASRGGTPGQGADTGQYF.

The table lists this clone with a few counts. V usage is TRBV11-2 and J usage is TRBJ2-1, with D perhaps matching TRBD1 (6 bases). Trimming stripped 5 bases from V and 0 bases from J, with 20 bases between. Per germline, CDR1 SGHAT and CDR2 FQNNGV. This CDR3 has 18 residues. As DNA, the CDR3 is TGTGCCAGCAGCCCCCGAGGGGGAACTTCTAGCTCCTACAATGAGCAGTTCTTC. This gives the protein CASSPRGGTSSSYNEQFF.

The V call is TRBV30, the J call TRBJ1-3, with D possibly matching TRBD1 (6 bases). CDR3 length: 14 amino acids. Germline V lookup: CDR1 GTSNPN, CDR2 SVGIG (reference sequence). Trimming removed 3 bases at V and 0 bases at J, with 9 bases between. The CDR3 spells CAWRQGHSGNTIYF. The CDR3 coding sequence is TGTGCCTGGAGGCAGGGACACTCTGGAAACACCATATATTTT.

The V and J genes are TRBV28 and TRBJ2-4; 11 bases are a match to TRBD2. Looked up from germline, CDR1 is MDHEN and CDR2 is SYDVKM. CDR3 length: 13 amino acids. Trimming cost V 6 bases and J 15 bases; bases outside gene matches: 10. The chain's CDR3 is CASRVKLAGAVYF. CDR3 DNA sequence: TGTGCCAGCAGGGTAAAACTAGCGGGGGCCGTGTACTTC.

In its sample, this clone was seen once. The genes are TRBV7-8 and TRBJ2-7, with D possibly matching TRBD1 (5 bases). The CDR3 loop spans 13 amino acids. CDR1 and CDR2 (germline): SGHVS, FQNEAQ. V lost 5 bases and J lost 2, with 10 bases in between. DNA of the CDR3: TGTGCCAGCAGCACAGACAGAGCCTACGAGCAGTACTTC. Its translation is CASSTDRAYEQYF.

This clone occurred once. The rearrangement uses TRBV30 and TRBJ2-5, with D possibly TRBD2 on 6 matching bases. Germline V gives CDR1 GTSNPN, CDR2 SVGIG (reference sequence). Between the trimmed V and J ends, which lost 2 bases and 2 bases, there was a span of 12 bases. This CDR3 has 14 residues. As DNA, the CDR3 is TGTGCCTGGAGTTCTGGAGGGTGGCAAGAGACCCAGTACTTC. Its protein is CAWSSGGWQETQYF.